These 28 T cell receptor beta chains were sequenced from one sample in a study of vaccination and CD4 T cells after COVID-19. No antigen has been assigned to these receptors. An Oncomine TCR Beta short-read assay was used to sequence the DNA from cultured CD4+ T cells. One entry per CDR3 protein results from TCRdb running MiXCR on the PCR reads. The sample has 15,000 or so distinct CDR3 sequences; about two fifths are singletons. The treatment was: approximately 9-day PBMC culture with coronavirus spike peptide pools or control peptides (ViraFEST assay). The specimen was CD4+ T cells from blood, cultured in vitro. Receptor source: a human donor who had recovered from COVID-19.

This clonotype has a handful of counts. The chain's CDR3 is CASSLAQNQPQHF. The CDR3, as DNA: TGTGCCAGCAGTTTAGCGCAGAATCAGCCCCAGCATTTT. This chain joins TRBV12-3 or TRBV12-4 and TRBJ1-5; no definite D call. V gave up 0 bases and J gave up 4 bases, with 4 bases separating them. The CDR3 is made up of 13 amino acids.

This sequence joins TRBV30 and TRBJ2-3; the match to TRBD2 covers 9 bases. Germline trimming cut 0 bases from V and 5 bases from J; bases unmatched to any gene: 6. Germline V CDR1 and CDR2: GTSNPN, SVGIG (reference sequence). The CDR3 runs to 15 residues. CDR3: CAWSVRLAGRDTQYF. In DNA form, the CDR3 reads TGTGCCTGGAGTGTACGTCTAGCGGGACGAGATACGCAGTATTTT.

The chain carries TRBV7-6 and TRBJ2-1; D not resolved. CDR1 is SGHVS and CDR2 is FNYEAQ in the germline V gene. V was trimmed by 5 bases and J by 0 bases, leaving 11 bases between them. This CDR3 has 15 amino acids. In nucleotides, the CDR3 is TGTGCCAGCAGCCCCGCGGCTGACTCCTACAATGAGCAGTTCTTC. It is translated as CASSPAADSYNEQFF.

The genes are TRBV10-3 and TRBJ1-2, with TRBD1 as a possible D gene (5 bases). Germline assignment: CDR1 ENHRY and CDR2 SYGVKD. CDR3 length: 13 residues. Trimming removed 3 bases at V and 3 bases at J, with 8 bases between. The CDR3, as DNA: TGTGCCATCAGTGAAGTAGGGGACTATGGCTACACCTTC. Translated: CAISEVGDYGYTF.

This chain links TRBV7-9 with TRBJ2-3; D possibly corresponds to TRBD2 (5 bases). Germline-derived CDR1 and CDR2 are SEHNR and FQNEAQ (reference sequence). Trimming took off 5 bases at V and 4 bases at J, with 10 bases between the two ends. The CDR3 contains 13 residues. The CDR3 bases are TGTGCCAGCAGCGCTCTAGCATCAGATACGCAGTATTTT. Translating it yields CASSALASDTQYF.

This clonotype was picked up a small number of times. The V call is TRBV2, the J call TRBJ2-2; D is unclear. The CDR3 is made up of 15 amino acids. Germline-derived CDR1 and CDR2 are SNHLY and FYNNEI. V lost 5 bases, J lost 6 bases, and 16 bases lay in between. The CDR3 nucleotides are TGTGCCAGCAGTTGGTACACCCCGGTCTCCGGGGAGCTGTTTTTT. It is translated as CASSWYTPVSGELFF.

CDR3 sequence (DNA): TGTGCCAGCATTTATCTTCTGGGGGGCTACACCTTC. Protein product: CASIYLLGGYTF. The chain links TRBV2 to TRBJ1-2; D gene uncertain. Germline CDR1 is SNHLY and CDR2 is FYNNEI. The CDR3 is 12 amino acids. V lost 7 bases, J lost 8 bases, and 14 bases lay in between.

CDR3 DNA: TGCACCAGCAGCCAAAGGACAGGAGGGACCGGGGAGCTGTTTTTT. This gives the protein CTSSQRTGGTGELFF. This chain connects TRBV1 to TRBJ2-2; the table's D call, TRBD1, was not checked against the DNA. TRBV1 is a pseudogene locus. The CDR3 is 15 amino acids.

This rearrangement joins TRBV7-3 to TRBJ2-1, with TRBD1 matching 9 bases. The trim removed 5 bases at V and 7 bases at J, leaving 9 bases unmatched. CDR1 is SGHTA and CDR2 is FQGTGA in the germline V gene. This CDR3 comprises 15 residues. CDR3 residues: CASSQQGASGNEQFF. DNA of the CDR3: TGTGCCAGCAGCCAACAGGGGGCGAGTGGGAATGAGCAGTTCTTC.

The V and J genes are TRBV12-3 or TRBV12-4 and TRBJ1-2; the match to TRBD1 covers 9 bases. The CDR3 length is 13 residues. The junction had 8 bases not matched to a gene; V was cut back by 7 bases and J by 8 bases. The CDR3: CASIPDRGGGYTF. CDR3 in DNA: TGTGCCAGCATTCCGGACAGGGGAGGGGGCTACACCTTC.

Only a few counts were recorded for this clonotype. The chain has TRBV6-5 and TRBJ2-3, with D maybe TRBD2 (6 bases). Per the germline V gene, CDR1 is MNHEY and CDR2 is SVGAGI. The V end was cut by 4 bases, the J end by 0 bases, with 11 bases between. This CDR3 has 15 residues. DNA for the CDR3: TGTGCCAGCAGTTTTAGCGGAACTAGCACAGATACGCAGTATTTT. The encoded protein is CASSFSGTSTDTQYF.

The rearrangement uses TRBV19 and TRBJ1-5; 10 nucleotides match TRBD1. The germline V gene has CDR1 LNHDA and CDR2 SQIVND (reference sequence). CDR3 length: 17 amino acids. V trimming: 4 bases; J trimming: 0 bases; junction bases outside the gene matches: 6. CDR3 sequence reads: CASSTRTGGYSNQPQHF. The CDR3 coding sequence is TGTGCCAGTAGTACCCGGACAGGGGGTTATAGCAATCAGCCCCAGCATTTT.

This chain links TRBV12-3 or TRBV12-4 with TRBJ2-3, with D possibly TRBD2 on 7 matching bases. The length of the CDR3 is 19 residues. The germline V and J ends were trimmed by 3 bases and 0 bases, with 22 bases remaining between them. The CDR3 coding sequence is TGTGCCAGCAGTTTGGTCAGTCTCCGGGGGGCGCGGAGCACAGATACGCAGTATTTT. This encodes CASSLVSLRGARSTDTQYF.

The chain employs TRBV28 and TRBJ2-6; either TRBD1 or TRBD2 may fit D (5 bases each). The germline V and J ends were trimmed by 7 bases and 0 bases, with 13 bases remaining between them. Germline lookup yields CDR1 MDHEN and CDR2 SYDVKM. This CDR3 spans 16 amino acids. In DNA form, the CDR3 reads TGTGCCAGCACCTCAACCGGGACCTCTGGGGCCAACGTCCTGACTTTC. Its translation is CASTSTGTSGANVLTF.

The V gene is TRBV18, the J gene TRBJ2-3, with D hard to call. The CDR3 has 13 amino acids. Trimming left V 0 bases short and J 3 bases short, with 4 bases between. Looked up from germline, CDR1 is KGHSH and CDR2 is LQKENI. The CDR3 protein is CASSPPGTDTQYF. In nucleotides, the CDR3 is TGTGCCAGCTCACCACCGGGGACAGATACGCAGTATTTT.

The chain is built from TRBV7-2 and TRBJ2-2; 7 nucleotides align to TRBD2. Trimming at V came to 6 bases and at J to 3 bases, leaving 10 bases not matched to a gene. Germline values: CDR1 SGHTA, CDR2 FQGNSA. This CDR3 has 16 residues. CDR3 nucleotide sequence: TGTGCCAGCAGATCTTGGGGCGGGAGTGACACCGGGGAGCTGTTTTTT. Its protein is CASRSWGGSDTGELFF.

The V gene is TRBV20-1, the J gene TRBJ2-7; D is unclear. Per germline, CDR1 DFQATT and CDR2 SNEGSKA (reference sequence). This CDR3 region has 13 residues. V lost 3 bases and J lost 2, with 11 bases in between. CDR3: CSARDAKTYEQYF. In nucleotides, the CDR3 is TGCAGTGCTAGGGACGCAAAAACCTACGAGCAGTACTTC.

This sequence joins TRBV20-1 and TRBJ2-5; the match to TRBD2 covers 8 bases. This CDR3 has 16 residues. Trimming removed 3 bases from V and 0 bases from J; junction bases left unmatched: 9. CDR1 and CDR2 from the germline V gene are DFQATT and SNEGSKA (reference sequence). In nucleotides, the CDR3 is TGCAGTGCTAGTGGGGGACCAGCGGGAGACCAAGAGACCCAGTACTTC. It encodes CSASGGPAGDQETQYF.

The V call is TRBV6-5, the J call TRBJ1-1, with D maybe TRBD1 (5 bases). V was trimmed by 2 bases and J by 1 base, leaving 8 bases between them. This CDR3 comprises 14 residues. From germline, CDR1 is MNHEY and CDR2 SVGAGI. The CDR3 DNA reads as TGTGCCAGCAGTTACGTCGGGGGGAACACTGAAGCTTTCTTT. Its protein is CASSYVGGNTEAFF.

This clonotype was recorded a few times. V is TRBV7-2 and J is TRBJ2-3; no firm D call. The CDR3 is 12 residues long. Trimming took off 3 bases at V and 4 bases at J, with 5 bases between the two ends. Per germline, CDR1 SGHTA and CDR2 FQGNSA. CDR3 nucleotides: TGTGCCAGCAGCTTTGTCGCAGATACGCAGTATTTT. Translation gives CASSFVADTQYF.

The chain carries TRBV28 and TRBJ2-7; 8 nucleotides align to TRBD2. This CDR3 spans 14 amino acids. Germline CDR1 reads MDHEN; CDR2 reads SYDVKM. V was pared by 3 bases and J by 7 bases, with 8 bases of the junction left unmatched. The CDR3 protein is CASSFWTGGREQYF. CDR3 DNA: TGTGCCAGCAGTTTTTGGACGGGAGGGCGGGAGCAGTACTTC.

The CDR3 protein is CASSQEAVGPGQFF. The CDR3, as DNA: TGCGCCAGCAGCCAAGAAGCAGTCGGGCCTGGGCAGTTCTTC. V usage is TRBV4-1 and J usage is TRBJ2-1; D not certain. The ends were cut back, 0 bases at V and 12 bases at J, with 15 bases in the middle. The CDR3 is 14 amino acids. The germline CDR1 and CDR2 sequences are MGHRA and YSYEKL.

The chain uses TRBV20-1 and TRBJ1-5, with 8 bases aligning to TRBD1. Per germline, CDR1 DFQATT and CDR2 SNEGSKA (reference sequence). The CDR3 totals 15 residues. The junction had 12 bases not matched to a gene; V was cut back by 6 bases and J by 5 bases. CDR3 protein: CSARGLGTGYQPQHF. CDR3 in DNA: TGCAGTGCCAGGGGGCTAGGAACAGGTTATCAGCCCCAGCATTTT.

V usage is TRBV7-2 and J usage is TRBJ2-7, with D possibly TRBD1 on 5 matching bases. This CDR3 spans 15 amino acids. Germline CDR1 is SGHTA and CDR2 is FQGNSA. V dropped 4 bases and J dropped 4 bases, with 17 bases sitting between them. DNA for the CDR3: TGTGCCAGCAGCTACCTGGTGGGGCCCGGTTACGAGCAGTACTTC. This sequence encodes CASSYLVGPGYEQYF.

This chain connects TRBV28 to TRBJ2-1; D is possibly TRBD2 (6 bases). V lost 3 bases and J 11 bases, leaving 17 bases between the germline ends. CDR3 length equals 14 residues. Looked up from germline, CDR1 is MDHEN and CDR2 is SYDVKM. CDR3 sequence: CASSFAGPGWKQFF. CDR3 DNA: TGTGCCAGCAGTTTTGCGGGGCCCGGGTGGAAGCAGTTCTTC. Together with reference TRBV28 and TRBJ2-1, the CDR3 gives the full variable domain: DVKVTQSSRYLVKRTGEKVFLECVQDMDHENMFWYRQDPGLGLRLIYFSYDVKMKEKGDIPEGYSVSREKKERFSLILESASTNQTSMYLCASSFAGPGWKQFFGPGTRLTVL.

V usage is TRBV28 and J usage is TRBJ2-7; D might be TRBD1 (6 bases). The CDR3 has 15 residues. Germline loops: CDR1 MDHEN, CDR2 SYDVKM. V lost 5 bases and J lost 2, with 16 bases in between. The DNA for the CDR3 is TGTGCCAGCAGTGGGGGCGGTAGGAGAACCTACGAGCAGTACTTC. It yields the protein CASSGGGRRTYEQYF.

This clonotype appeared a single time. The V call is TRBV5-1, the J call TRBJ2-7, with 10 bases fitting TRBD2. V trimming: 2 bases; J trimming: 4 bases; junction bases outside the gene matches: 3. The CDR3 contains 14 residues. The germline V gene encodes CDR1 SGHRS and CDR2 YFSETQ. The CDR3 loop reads CASSLAGGQYEQYF. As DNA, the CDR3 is TGCGCCAGCAGCTTAGCGGGAGGGCAATACGAGCAGTACTTC.

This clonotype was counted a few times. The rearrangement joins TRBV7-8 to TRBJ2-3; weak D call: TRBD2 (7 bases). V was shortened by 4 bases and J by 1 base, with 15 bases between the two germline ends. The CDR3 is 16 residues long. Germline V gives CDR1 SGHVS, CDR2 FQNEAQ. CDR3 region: CASSSRRGAGTDTQYF. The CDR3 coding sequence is TGTGCCAGCAGCTCGAGACGGGGGGCCGGCACAGATACGCAGTATTTT.